This entry lists 22 T cell receptor beta chains sequenced from one sample in a study of T cell responses to AZD1222 COVID-19 vaccine. Sequencing was performed with immunoSEQ multiplex PCR; in TCRdb, only in-frame clones are kept and a portion is missing. This table holds about 120,000 clones, approximately 90% found once. The sample in question was peripheral blood, obtained on day 0 of AZD1222 vaccination. These receptors all stem from an adult in good health.

The chain joins TRBV7-8 to TRBJ2-2; D gene uncertain. Per the germline V gene, CDR1 is SGHVS and CDR2 is FQNEAQ. This CDR3 has 15 amino acids. Trimming left V 5 bases short and J 2 bases short, with 12 bases between. This chain's CDR3 is CASSHRDANTGELFF. The CDR3, as DNA: TGTGCCAGCAGCCACCGAGATGCTAACACCGGGGAGCTGTTTTTT.

This clone came up once. The J gene is TRBJ2-7, the V gene TRBV4-1; D is perhaps TRBD1 or TRBD2 (6 bases each). Looked up from germline, CDR1 is MGHRA and CDR2 is YSYEKL. The CDR3 covers 17 residues. V lost 4 bases and J 0 bases, leaving 19 bases between the germline ends. The CDR3 bases are TGCGCCAGCAGCCCGATGATAGGGGGGACACACTCCTACGAGCAGTACTTC. Its translation: CASSPMIGGTHSYEQYF.

The genes are TRBV6-2 or TRBV6-3 and TRBJ1-6; the D gene is possibly TRBD1 (5 bases). V was trimmed by 0 bases and J by 10 bases, leaving 10 bases between them. CDR3 size: 14 residues. Germline CDR1 reads MNHEY; CDR2 reads SVGEGT. The DNA for the CDR3 is TGTGCCAGCAGTTACTCTGTGGGGCTCTCACCCCTCCACTTT. This gives the protein CASSYSVGLSPLHF.

This clone was recorded only once. The V gene is TRBV10-3, the J gene TRBJ1-5; 7 bases fit TRBD1. Germline CDR1 and CDR2: ENHRY and SYGVKD. This CDR3 is built from 14 residues. Losses at the gene ends were 6 bases for V and 5 bases for J; bases not matched to a gene: 7. This CDR3 reads CAISERQGDQPQHF. Written as DNA, the CDR3 is TGTGCCATCAGCGAAAGACAGGGCGATCAGCCCCAGCATTTT.

The chain carries TRBV5-1 and TRBJ2-7; TRBD1 might be the D (5 bases). Trimming stripped 1 base from V and 3 bases from J, with 11 bases between. Germline CDR1 SGHRS, CDR2 YFSETQ. The CDR3 runs 14 residues. The CDR3: CASSLSQAFYEQYF. In DNA form, the CDR3 reads TGCGCCAGCAGCTTGTCACAGGCTTTCTACGAGCAGTACTTC.

J is TRBJ2-7 and V is TRBV5-5, with D hard to call. V lost 0 bases, J lost 1 base, and 11 bases lay in between. This CDR3 is 15 amino acids long. In germline, CDR1 is SGHKS, CDR2 YYEKEE (reference sequence). The DNA of the CDR3 is TGTGCCAGCAGCTTGGCCGAGGAGACGTCCTACGAGCAGTACTTC. It codes for CASSLAEETSYEQYF.

The chain joins TRBV18 to TRBJ2-1, with D possibly TRBD2 on 6 matching bases. In germline, CDR1 is KGHSH, CDR2 LQKENI. This CDR3 has 18 amino acids. The ends were cut back, 1 base at V and 4 bases at J, with 20 bases in the middle. The CDR3: CASSPLAPGLQMYNEQFF. Written as DNA, the CDR3 is TGTGCCAGCTCACCACTGGCCCCGGGACTTCAAATGTACAATGAGCAGTTCTTC.

The gene calls are TRBV6-5 and TRBJ2-7, with D possibly called TRBD1 or TRBD2 (5 bases each). This CDR3 is 14 amino acids long. Per germline, CDR1 MNHEY and CDR2 SVGAGI. V lost 6 bases and J 6 bases, leaving 18 bases between the germline ends. The CDR3 DNA is TGTGCCAGCAGCACCCCAGGGACCATTCTCGAGCAGTACTTC. Its translation is CASSTPGTILEQYF.

This clone was seen only once. The chain has TRBV4-1 and TRBJ1-2; TRBD1 might be the D (5 bases). Trimming pared 0 bases from V and 1 base from J, leaving 9 bases between. Germline lookup yields CDR1 MGHRA and CDR2 YSYEKL. CDR3 size: 15 residues. The CDR3 sequence: CASSQDQGINYGYTF. CDR3 DNA: TGCGCCAGCAGCCAAGACCAGGGAATTAACTATGGCTACACCTTC.

This sequence joins TRBV2 and TRBJ1-2; unclear D gene. Germline V gene data show CDR1 as SNHLY and CDR2 as FYNNEI. The CDR3 length is 13 residues. V was clipped by 8 bases and J by 8 bases, with 18 bases between them. The CDR3 loop is CASHQQQGLGYTF. CDR3 DNA sequence: TGTGCCAGCCATCAGCAACAAGGGTTAGGCTACACCTTC.

The rearrangement uses TRBV11-2 and TRBJ1-1; D unresolved. Germline lookup yields CDR1 SGHAT and CDR2 FQNNGV. V was clipped by 0 bases and J by 1 base, with 9 bases between them. CDR3 length: 15 residues. CDR3 protein: CASSLDYGPNTEAFF. CDR3 nucleotide sequence: TGTGCCAGCAGCTTAGATTACGGCCCGAACACTGAAGCTTTCTTT.

The chain is built from TRBV12-3 or TRBV12-4 and TRBJ2-7, with D unresolved. Between the trimmed V and J ends, which lost 2 bases and 6 bases, there was a span of 11 bases. The CDR3 runs 13 residues. The DNA of the CDR3 is TGTGCCAGCAGTTTATCCAGGCCCTCCGAGCAGTACTTC. Translated, it gives CASSLSRPSEQYF.

The chain combines TRBV19 with TRBJ2-7; D is perhaps TRBD2 (6 bases). This CDR3 is built from 16 residues. The V gene lost 4 bases and the J gene lost 3 bases, with 19 bases spanning the gap. Germline CDR1 LNHDA, CDR2 SQIVND (reference sequence). This chain's CDR3 is CASSTRRFVGGYEQYF. The CDR3 DNA reads as TGTGCCAGTAGTACACGGAGGTTCGTGGGAGGCTACGAGCAGTACTTC.

The CDR3, as DNA: TGTGCCAGCAGCCTTAGCGGGGGGGGCGAGACCCAGTACTTC. Its protein product is CASSLSGGGETQYF. The genes are TRBV6-2 or TRBV6-3 and TRBJ2-5; 11 nucleotides line up with TRBD2. Germline CDR1 MNHEY, CDR2 SVGEGT. With V trimmed by 6 bases and J by 5 bases, 5 bases remained unmatched. CDR3 length: 14 residues.

The rearrangement uses TRBV5-6 and TRBJ2-4, with TRBD2 matching over 14 bases. The CDR3 runs 16 residues. With 4 bases clipped from V and 5 bases from J, the junction kept 5 bases outside the gene matches. CDR1 and CDR2 from the germline V gene are SGHDT and YYEEEE. The CDR3 protein is CASSPRLAGGENIQYF. The CDR3 DNA is TGTGCCAGCAGCCCCAGACTAGCGGGGGGGGAAAACATTCAGTACTTC.

The chain joins TRBV25-1 to TRBJ2-7; tentatively, D is TRBD1 (5 bases). The CDR3 loop spans 13 amino acids. The germline gives CDR1 MGHDK, CDR2 SYGVNS. Trimming took 7 bases from V and 5 from J, leaving 15 bases between them. CDR3 region: CASNYGWGDEQYF. The CDR3 region has the DNA TGTGCCAGCAATTATGGGTGGGGCGACGAGCAGTACTTC.

V is TRBV2 and J is TRBJ1-5; TRBD1 aligns across 9 bases. V lost 7 bases, J lost 6 bases, and 7 bases stayed unmatched. This CDR3 region has 14 residues. The V gene's germline CDR1 is SNHLY and CDR2 FYNNEI. The CDR3 reads CASMGQGRAQPQHF. CDR3 nucleotides: TGTGCCAGCATGGGACAGGGAAGAGCTCAGCCCCAGCATTTT.

The chain uses TRBV18 and TRBJ2-7; tentatively, D is TRBD1 (5 bases). Trimming cost V 3 bases and J 3 bases, with 9 bases left between them. Germline CDR1 and CDR2: KGHSH and LQKENI. The CDR3 covers 13 residues. As DNA, the CDR3 is TGTGCCAGCTCACCGGGGCAAAACTACGAGCAGTACTTC. This codes for CASSPGQNYEQYF. The full variable domain, completed using reference TRBV18 and TRBJ2-7, is NAGVMQNPRHLVRRRGQEARLRCSPMKGHSHVYWYRQLPEEGLKFMVYLQKENIIDESGMPKERFSAEFPKEGPSILRIQQVVRGDSAAYFCASSPGQNYEQYFGPGTRLTVT.

The V gene is TRBV9, the J gene TRBJ1-6, with 7 bases matching TRBD1. This CDR3 contains 16 residues. V lost 7 bases and J lost 0; bases outside the gene matches: 7. CDR1 is SGDLS, CDR2 YYNGEE, per germline. CDR3 residues: CASGEGGNSYNSPLHF. For the CDR3, the DNA is TGTGCCAGCGGGGAAGGGGGCAACTCCTATAATTCACCCCTCCACTTT.

The chain uses TRBV6-5 and TRBJ1-2; D is perhaps TRBD1 (6 bases). This CDR3 has 15 amino acids. Per germline, CDR1 MNHEY and CDR2 SVGAGI. V was trimmed by 4 bases and J by 4 bases, leaving 16 bases between them. CDR3 coding DNA: TGTGCCAGCAGTTGGACAGTGGGGGGGACCTATGGCTACACCTTC. It codes for CASSWTVGGTYGYTF.

The V gene is TRBV7-8, the J gene TRBJ2-3; D perhaps matches TRBD2 (5 bases). V dropped 5 bases and J dropped 4 bases, with 7 bases sitting between them. CDR1 is SGHVS and CDR2 is FQNEAQ in the germline V gene. The CDR3 runs 12 residues. The DNA of the CDR3 is TGTGCCAGCAGCCGAGGGTCAGATACGCAGTATTTT. The encoded protein is CASSRGSDTQYF.

This chain links TRBV28 with TRBJ2-7; 11 nucleotides line up with TRBD2. CDR3 length: 16 residues. CDR1 and CDR2 (germline): MDHEN, SYDVKM. V shed 4 bases and J 0 bases; nucleotides not matched to a gene: 5. The CDR3 DNA sequence: TGTGCCAGCAGTTCCTTAGCGGGAGGGAGCTCCTACGAGCAGTACTTC. It encodes CASSSLAGGSSYEQYF.